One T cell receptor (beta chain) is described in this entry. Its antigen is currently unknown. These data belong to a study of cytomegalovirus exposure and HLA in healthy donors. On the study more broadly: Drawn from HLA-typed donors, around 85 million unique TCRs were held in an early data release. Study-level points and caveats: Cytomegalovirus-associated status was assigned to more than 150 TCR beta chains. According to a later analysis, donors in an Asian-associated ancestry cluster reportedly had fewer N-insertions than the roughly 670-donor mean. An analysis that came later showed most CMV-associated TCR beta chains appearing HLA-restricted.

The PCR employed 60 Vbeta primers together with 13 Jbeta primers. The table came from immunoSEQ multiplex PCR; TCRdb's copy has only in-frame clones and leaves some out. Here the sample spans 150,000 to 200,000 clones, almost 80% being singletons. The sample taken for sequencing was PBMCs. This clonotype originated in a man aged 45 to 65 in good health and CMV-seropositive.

DNA of the CDR3: TGTGCCAGCAGCGAAATCCGGGACAGGGTGGCTGGGGCCAACGTCCTGACTTTC. Translating gives CASSEIRDRVAGANVLTF. The rearrangement joins TRBV6-1 to TRBJ2-6; 9 bases map to TRBD1. The J segment lost 2 bases and the V segment lost 6 bases, leaving 11 bases of the junction unmatched. Germline CDR1 and CDR2: MNHNS and SASEGT. CDR3 size: 18 residues.